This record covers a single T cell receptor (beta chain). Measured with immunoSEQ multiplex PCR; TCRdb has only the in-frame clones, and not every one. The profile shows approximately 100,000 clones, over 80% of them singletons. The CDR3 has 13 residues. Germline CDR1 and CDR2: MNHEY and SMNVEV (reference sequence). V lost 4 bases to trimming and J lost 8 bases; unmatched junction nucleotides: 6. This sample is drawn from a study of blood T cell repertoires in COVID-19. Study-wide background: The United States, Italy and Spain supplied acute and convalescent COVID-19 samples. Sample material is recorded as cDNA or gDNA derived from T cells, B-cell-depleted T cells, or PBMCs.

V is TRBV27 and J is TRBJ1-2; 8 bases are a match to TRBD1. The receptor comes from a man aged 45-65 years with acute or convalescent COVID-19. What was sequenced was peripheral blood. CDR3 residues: CASSSGGPGGYTF. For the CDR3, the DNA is TGTGCCAGCAGTTCAGGGGGCCCGGGCGGCTACACCTTC.